This TCR beta chain is drawn from a study of T cell responses to AZD1222 COVID-19 vaccine. Second doses were pooled across both intervals (about 4 or about 12 weeks). Repertoires were generated with immunoSEQ multiplex PCR, while TCRdb's copy carries only in-frame clones and drops some. This sample carries about 160,000 clones, about 89% of them seen once, and the ten largest clones take approximately 3.8%. Germline V gene lookup returns CDR1 ENHRY and CDR2 SYGVKD. Trimming removed 4 bases from V and 7 bases from J, with 17 bases in between. This CDR3 spans 15 amino acids. Study-wide points: Baseline seropositivity characterized only six AZD1222 recipients. Females made up more of the donors, who were largely white British, and clonal diversity may have come out too low.

A note on this clone: Its antigen is unidentified.

The specimen was peripheral blood, collected 28 days after the second AZD1222 dose. V is TRBV10-3 and J is TRBJ1-5; TRBD1 is a possible D gene (6 bases). The sequence was obtained from an adult who received the AZD1222 COVID-19 vaccine. Here the CDR3 reads CAISGEVGAAQPQHF. The DNA for the CDR3 is TGTGCCATCAGTGGTGAGGTGGGGGCGGCCCAGCCCCAGCATTTT.